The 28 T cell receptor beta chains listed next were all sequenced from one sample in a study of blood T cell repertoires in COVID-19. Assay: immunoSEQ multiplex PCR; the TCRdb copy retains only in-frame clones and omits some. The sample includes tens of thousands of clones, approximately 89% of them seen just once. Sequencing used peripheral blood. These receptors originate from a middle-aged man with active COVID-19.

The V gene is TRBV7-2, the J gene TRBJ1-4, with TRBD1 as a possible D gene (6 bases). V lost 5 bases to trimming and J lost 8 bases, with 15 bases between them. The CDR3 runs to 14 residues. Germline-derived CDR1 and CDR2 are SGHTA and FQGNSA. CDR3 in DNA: TGTGCCAGCAGCCCTCAGGGGAATAGGGAAAAACTGTTTTTT. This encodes CASSPQGNREKLFF.

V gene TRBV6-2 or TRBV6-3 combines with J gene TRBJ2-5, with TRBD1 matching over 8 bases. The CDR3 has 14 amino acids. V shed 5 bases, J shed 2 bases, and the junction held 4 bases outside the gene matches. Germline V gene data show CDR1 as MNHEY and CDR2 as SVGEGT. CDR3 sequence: CASSGQGLQETQYF. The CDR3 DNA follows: TGTGCCAGCAGTGGACAGGGTTTACAAGAGACCCAGTACTTC.

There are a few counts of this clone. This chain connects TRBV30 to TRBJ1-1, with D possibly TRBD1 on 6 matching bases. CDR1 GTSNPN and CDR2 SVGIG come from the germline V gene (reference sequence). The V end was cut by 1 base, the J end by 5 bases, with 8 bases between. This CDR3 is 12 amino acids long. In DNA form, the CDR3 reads TGTGCCTGGAGTGGTGGGACAACTGAAGCTTTCTTT. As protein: CAWSGGTTEAFF.

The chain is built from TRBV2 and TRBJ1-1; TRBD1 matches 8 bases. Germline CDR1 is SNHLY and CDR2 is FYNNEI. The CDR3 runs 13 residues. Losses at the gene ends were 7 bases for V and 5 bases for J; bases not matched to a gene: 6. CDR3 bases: TGTGCCAGCACTACAGGGGGAAGAACTGAAGCTTTCTTT. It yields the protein CASTTGGRTEAFF.

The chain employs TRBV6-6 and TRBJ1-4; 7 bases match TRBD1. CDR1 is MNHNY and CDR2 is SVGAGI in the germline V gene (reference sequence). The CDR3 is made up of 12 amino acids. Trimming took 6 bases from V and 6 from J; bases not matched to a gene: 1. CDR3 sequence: CASRGTDEKLFF. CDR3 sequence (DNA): TGTGCCAGCAGAGGGACAGATGAAAAACTGTTTTTT.

The CDR3 DNA reads as TGTGCCAGCAGTGATCGGGATGAAAAACTGTTTTTT. Its translation is CASSDRDEKLFF. The chain recombines TRBV2 with TRBJ1-4; D unclear. This CDR3 spans 12 amino acids. CDR1 and CDR2 (germline): SNHLY, FYNNEI. V was shortened by 3 bases and J by 6 bases, with 5 bases between the two germline ends.

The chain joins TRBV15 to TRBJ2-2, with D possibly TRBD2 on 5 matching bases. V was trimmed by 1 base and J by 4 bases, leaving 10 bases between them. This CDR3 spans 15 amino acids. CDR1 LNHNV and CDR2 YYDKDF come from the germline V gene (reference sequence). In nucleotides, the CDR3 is TGTGCCACCAGCAGAGCATTAGCGTTCACCGGGGAGCTGTTTTTT. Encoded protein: CATSRALAFTGELFF.

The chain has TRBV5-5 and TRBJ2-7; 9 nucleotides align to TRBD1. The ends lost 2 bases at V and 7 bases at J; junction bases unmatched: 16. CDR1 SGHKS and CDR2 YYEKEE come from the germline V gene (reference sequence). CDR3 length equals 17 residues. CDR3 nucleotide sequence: TGTGCCAGCAGCTTATCTCTCGCGGGGACAGGGAGGAGGGAGCAGTACTTC. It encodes CASSLSLAGTGRREQYF.

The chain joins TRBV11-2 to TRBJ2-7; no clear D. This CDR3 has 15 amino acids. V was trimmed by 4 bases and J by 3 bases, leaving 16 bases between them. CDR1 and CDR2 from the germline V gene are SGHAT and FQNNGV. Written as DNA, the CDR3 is TGTGCCAGCAGCTCCCTTCGGCGGATCCACTACGAGCAGTACTTC. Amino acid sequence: CASSSLRRIHYEQYF.

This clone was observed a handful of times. CDR3 loop: CASSLGSQGGYGYTF. The CDR3 DNA reads TGTGCCAGCAGCTTGGGTTCTCAGGGAGGGTATGGCTACACCTTC. The chain uses TRBV5-4 and TRBJ1-2, with D possibly TRBD1 on 5 matching bases. The CDR3 extends over 15 amino acids. Per germline, CDR1 SGHNT and CDR2 YYREEE (reference sequence). Trimming removed 0 bases at V and 5 bases at J, with 14 bases between.

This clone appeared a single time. Written as DNA, the CDR3 is TGTGCCAGCTCCGCGGAGCTAATCGGGACAGCGAACACCGGGGAGCTGTTTTTT. Translation gives CASSAELIGTANTGELFF. The chain uses TRBV18 and TRBJ2-2; TRBD1 agrees at 7 bases. V dropped 6 bases and J dropped 0; count of bases not matched to a gene: 13. Germline V gives CDR1 KGHSH, CDR2 LQKENI. This CDR3 has 18 amino acids.

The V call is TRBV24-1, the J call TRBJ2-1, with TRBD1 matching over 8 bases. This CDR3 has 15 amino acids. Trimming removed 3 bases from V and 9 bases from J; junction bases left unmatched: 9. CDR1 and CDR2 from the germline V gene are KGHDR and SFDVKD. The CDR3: CATSDPFTGGFEQFF. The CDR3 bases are TGTGCCACCAGTGATCCTTTTACAGGGGGTTTTGAGCAGTTCTTC.

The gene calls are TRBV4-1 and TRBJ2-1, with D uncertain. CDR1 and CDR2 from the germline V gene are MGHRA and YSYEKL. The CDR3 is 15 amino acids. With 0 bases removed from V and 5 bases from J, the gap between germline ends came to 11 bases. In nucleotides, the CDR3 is TGCGCCAGCAGCCAAGATTCGCGGATCCACAATGAGCAGTTCTTC. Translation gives CASSQDSRIHNEQFF.

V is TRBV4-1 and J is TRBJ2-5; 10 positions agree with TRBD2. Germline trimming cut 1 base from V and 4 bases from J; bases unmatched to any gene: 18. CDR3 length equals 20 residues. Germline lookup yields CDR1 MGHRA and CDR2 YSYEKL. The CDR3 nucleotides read TGCGCCAGCAGCCAAGCCTCTTTGGGAGCGGGGGGGGGAAAAGGAGAGACCCAGTACTTC. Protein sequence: CASSQASLGAGGGKGETQYF.

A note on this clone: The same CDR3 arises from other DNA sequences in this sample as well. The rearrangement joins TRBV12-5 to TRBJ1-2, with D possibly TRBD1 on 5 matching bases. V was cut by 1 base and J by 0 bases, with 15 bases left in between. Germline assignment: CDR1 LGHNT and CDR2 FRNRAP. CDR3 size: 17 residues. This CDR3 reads CASGLDRSIYSNYGYTF. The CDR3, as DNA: TGTGCTAGTGGTTTGGACAGGTCGATCTACTCTAACTATGGCTACACCTTC.

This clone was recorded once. CDR3 protein: CASSPDGGLKREQFF. The CDR3 region has the DNA TGCGCCAGCAGCCCGGACGGGGGTCTAAAACGGGAGCAGTTCTTC. The V gene is TRBV5-1, the J gene TRBJ2-1; D perhaps matches TRBD2 (6 bases). V was shortened by 4 bases and J by 10 bases, with 21 bases between the two germline ends. This CDR3 spans 15 amino acids. The germline V gene encodes CDR1 SGHRS and CDR2 YFSETQ. Looking up the rest from reference TRBV5-1 and TRBJ2-1 gives the full variable domain: KAGVTQTPRYLIKTRGQQVTLSCSPISGHRSVSWYQQTPGQGLQFLFEYFSETQRNKGNFPGRFSGRQFSNSRSEMNVSTLELGDSALYLCASSPDGGLKREQFFGPGTRLTVL.

In DNA form, the CDR3 reads TGTGCCAGCAGCACTAGACAGGGTGGGGCCTATGGCTACACCTTC. This translates into CASSTRQGGAYGYTF. The chain uses TRBV11-2 and TRBJ1-2, with 7 nucleotides matching TRBD1. J lost 4 bases, V lost 5 bases, and 10 bases had no gene match. Germline loops: CDR1 SGHAT, CDR2 FQNNGV. The CDR3 consists of 15 residues.

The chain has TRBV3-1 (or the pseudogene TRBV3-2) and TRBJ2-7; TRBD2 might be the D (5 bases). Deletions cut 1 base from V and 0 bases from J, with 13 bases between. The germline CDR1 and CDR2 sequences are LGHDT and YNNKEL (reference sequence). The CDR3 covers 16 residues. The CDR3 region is CASSQGLPRVSYEQYF. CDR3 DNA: TGTGCCAGCAGCCAAGGACTACCGAGGGTCTCCTACGAGCAGTACTTC.

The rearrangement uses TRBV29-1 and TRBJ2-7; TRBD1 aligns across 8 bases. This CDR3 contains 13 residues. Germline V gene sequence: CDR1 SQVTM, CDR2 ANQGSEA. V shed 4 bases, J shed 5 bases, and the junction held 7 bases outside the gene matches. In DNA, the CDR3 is TGCAGCGTTGCTCTAACAGGGGGTCACGAGCAGTACTTC. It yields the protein CSVALTGGHEQYF.

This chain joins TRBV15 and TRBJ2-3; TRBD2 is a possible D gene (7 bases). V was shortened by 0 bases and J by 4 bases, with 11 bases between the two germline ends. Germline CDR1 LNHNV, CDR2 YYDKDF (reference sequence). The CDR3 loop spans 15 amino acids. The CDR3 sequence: CATSREGRGADTQYF. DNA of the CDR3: TGTGCCACCAGCAGAGAGGGGAGGGGGGCAGATACGCAGTATTTT.

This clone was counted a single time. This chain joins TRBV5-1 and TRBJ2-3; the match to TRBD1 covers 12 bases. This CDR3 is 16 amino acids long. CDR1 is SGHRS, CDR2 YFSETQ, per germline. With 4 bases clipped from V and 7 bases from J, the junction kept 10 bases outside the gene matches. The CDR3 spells CASSKPGQGARNTQYF. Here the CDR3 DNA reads TGCGCCAGCAGCAAACCGGGACAGGGGGCAAGGAATACGCAGTATTTT.

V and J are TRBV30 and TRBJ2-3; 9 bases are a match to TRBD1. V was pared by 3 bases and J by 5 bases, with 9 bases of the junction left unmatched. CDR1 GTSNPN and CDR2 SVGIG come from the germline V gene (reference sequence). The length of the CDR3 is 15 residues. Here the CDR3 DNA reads TGTGCCTGGAGCGACCGACAGGGGGGGTTAGATACGCAGTATTTT. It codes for CAWSDRQGGLDTQYF.

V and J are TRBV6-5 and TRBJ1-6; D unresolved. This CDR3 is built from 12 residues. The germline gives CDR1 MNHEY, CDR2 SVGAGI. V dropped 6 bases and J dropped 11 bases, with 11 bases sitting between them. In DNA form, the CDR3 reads TGTGCCAGCAGCCACGTCGGGACACCCCTCCACTTT. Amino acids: CASSHVGTPLHF.

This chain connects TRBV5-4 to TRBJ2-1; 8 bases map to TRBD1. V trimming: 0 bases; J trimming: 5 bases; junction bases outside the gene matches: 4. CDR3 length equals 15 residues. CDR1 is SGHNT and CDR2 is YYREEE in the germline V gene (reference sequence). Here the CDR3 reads CASSLGTGPNNEQFF. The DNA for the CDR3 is TGTGCCAGCAGCTTGGGGACAGGGCCTAACAATGAGCAGTTCTTC.

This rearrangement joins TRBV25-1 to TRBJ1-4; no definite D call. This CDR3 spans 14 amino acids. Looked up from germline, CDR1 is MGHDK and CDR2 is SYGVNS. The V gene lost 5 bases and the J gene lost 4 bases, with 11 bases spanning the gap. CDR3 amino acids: CASSKTAGNEKLFF. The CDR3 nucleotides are TGTGCCAGCAGTAAGACCGCGGGTAATGAAAAACTGTTTTTT.

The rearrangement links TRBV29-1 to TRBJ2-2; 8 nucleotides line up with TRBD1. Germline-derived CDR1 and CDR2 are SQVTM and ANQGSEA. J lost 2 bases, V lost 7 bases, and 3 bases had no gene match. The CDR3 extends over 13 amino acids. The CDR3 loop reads CSAGTGNTGELFF. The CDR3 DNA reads TGCAGCGCCGGGACAGGAAACACCGGGGAGCTGTTTTTT.

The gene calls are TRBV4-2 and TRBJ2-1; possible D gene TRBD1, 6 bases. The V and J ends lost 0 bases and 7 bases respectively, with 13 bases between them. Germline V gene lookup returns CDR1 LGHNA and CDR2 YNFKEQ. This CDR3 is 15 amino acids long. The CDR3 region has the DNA TGTGCCAGCAGCCAAGATGGACAGCTTGGTAATGAGCAGTTCTTC. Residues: CASSQDGQLGNEQFF.

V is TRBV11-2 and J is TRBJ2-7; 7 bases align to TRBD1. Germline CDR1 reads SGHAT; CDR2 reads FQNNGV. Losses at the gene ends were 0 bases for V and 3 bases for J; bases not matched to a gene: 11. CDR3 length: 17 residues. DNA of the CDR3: TGTGCCAGCAGCTTAGAAAACAGGGGCCCCAAGAACTACGAGCAGTACTTC. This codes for CASSLENRGPKNYEQYF.